This TCR beta chain was captured by sequencing in a study of blood T cell repertoires in COVID-19. Study at large: The samples span acute and convalescent COVID-19 from the United States, Italy and Spain. From T cells, B-cell-depleted T cells, or PBMCs came the material, which was cDNA or gDNA.

Original analysis: The assay estimated nucleated cells by amplifying reference gene primers. Assay used: immunoSEQ multiplex PCR; TCRdb lists only in-frame clones, some missing. From that table come the V and J calls and clone size; the DNA was used to work out D and trimming. Counted here are about 110,000 clones, around 82% occurring once; the ten biggest clones make up 4% to 5.5%. Between the trimmed V and J ends, which lost 2 bases and 5 bases, there was a span of 13 bases. The germline V gene has CDR1 LGHDT and CDR2 YNNKEL (reference sequence). The CDR3 is made up of 14 amino acids. This clonotype was sampled from a human donor in a cohort sampled during active or convalescent COVID-19. The chain uses TRBV3-1 (or the pseudogene TRBV3-2) and TRBJ2-7, with a tentative D call TRBD1 (5 bases). The sample was peripheral blood. CDR3 DNA sequence: TGTGCCAGCAGCCAACAGGGATTTAAGGACGAGCAGTACTTC. Amino acid sequence: CASSQQGFKDEQYF.